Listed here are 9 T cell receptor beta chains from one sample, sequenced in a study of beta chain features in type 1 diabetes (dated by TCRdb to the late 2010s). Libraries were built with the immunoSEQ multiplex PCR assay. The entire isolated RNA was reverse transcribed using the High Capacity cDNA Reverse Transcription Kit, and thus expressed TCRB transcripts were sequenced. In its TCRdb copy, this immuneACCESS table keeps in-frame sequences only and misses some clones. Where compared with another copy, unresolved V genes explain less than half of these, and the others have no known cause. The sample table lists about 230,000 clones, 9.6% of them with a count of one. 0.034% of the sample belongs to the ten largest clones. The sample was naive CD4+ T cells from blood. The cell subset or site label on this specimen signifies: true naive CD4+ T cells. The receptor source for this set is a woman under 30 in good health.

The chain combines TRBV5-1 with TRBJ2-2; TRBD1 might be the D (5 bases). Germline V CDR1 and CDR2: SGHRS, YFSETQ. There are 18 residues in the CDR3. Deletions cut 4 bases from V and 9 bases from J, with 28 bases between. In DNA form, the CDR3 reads TGCGCCAGCAGCCCGAAGCAACTCGCCGACAGTAAACGCTGGGAGCTGTTTTTT. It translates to CASSPKQLADSKRWELFF.

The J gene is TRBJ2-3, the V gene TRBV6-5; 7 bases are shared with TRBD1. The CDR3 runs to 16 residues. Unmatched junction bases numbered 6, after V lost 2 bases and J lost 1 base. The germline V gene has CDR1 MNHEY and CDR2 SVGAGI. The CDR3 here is CASSYGDTGGTDTQYF. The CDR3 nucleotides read TGTGCCAGCAGTTACGGTGATACAGGGGGCACAGATACGCAGTATTTT.

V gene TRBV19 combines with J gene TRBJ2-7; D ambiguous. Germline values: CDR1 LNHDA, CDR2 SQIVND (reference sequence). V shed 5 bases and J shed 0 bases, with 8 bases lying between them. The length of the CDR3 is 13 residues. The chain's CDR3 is CASSLQISYEQYF. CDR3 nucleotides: TGTGCCAGTAGTTTGCAGATCTCCTACGAGCAGTACTTC. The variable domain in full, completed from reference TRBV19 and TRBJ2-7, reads DGGITQSPKYLFRKEGQNVTLSCEQNLNHDAMYWYRQDPGQGLRLIYYSQIVNDFQKGDIAEGYSVSREKKESFPLTVTSAQKNPTAFYLCASSLQISYEQYFGPGTRLTVT.

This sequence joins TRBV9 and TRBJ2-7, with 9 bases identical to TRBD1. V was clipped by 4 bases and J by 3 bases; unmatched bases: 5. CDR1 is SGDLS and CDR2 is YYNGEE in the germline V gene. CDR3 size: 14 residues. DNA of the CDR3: TGTGCCAGCAGCCAGGGGGGACAGGGCTACGAGCAGTACTTC. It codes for CASSQGGQGYEQYF.

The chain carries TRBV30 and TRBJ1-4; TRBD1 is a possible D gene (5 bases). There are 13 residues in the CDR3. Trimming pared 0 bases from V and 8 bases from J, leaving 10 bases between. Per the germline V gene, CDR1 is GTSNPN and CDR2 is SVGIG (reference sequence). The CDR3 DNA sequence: TGTGCCTGGAGTGTTACGGCAGGGGAAAAACTGTTTTTT. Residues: CAWSVTAGEKLFF.

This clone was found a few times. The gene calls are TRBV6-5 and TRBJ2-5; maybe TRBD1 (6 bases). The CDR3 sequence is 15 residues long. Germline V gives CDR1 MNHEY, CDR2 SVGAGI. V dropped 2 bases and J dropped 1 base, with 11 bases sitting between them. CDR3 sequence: CASSYDRRVQETQYF. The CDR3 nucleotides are TGTGCCAGCAGTTACGACAGGCGCGTCCAAGAGACCCAGTACTTC.

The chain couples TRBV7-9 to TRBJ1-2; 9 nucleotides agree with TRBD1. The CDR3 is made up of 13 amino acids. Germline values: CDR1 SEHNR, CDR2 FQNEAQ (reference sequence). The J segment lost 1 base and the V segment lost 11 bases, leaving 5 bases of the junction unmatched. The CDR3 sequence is CARGQGFNYGYTF. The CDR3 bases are TGTGCCCGCGGACAGGGGTTTAACTATGGCTACACCTTC.

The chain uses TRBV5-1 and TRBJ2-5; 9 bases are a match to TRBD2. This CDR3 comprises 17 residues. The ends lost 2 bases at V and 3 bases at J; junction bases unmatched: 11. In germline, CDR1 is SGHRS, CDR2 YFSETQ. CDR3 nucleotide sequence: TGCGCCAGCAGCTTCTTTCCGCGGGGGGGCCGCGAAGAGACCCAGTACTTC. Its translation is CASSFFPRGGREETQYF.

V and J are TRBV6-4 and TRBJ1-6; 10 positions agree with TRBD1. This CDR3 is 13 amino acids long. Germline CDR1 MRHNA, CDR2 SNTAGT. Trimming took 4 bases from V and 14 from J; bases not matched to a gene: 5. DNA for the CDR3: TGTGCCAGCAGTGGGGACAGGGGAATGACCCTCCACTTT. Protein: CASSGDRGMTLHF.